This T cell receptor beta chain was profiled in a study of cytomegalovirus exposure and HLA in healthy donors. Looking at the study overall: Earlier work reported approximately 110 million unique TCR beta sequences from about 180 million T cells.

With 60 Vbeta and 13 Jbeta primers, the PCR was carried out. Profiling relied on immunoSEQ multiplex PCR, and the TCRdb table lists in-frame clones only, not all of them. Here the sample spans some 220,000 clones, about 77% being singletons. Overall study findings and caveats: Previously analyzed data showed that most TCR beta V segments were productive at a frequency of about 87% or about 30%. It was confirmed in vitro that a few of the CMV-associated chains were specific for CMV antigens.

This CDR3 has 14 residues. The ends lost 4 bases at V and 3 bases at J; junction bases unmatched: 5. Germline V lookup: CDR1 SGHRS, CDR2 YFSETQ. About this clone itself: Its matching antigen is unknown.

The TCR was taken from a boy between 5 and 17 years old in good health and CMV-seronegative. Sample: PBMCs. The chain links TRBV5-1 to TRBJ2-3; 7 bases fit TRBD1. CDR3 region: CASSPGQKTDTQYF. CDR3 bases: TGCGCCAGCAGCCCGGGACAGAAGACAGATACGCAGTATTTT.